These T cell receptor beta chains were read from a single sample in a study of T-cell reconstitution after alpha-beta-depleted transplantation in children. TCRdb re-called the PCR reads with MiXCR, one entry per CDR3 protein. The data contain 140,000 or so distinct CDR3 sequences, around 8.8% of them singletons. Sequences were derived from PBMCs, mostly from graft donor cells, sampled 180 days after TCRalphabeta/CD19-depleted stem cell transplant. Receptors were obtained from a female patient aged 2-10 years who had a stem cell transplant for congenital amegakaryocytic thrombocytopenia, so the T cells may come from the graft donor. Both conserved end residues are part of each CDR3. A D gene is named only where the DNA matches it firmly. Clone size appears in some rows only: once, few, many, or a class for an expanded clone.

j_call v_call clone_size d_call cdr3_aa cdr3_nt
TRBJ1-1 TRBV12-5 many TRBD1 CASGLDWDRQNTEAFF TGTGCTAGTGGTTTGGACTGGGACAGGCAGAACACTGAAGCTTTCTTT
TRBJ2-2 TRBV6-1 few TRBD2 CAISEAPSGSGTGELFF TGTGCCATCAGTGAAGCCCCCAGCGGGAGTGGCACCGGGGAGCTGTTTTTT
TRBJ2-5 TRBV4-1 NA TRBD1 CASSQRQGGGQETQYF TGCGCCAGCAGCCAAAGACAGGGGGGGGGCCAAGAGACCCAGTACTTC
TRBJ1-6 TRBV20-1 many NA CSATRGGSSPLHF TGCAGTGCTACCCGGGGGGGCTCCTCACCCCTCCACTTT
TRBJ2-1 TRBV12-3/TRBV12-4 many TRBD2 CASSSNTGGEQFF TGTGCCAGCAGTTCCAACACGGGGGGTGAGCAGTTCTTC
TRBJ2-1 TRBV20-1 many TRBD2 CSARAGVTYNEQFF TGCAGTGCTAGGGCGGGAGTCACCTACAATGAGCAGTTCTTC
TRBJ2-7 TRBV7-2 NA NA CASSFDRDSGYF TGTGCCAGCAGCTTTGACAGGGACTCTGGGTACTTC
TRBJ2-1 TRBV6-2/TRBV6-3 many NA CASSYSSYNEQFF TGTGCCAGCAGTTACAGCTCCTACAATGAGCAGTTCTTC
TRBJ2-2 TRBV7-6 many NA CASSLTGYGANTGELFF TGTGCCAGCAGCTTAACGGGATACGGGGCGAACACCGGGGAGCTGTTTTTT
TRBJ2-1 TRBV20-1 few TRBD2 CSAPSAGGYDEQFF TGCAGTGCCCCCTCCGCGGGAGGGTACGATGAGCAGTTCTTC
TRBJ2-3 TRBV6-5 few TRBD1 CASSSLDRGGDTQYF TGTGCCAGCAGTTCCCTGGACAGGGGAGGAGATACGCAGTATTTT
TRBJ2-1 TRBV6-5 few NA CASRPAAGNEQFF TGTGCCAGCAGGCCAGCCGCGGGCAATGAGCAGTTCTTC
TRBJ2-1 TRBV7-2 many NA CASRNDPTEQFF TGTGCCAGCAGAAACGACCCTACCGAGCAGTTCTTC
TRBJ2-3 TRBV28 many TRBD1 CASSKDRVGTDTQYF TGTGCCAGCAGCAAAGACAGGGTAGGCACAGATACGCAGTATTTT
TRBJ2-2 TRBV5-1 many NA CASSLVTSPFSTGELFF TGCGCCAGCAGCTTGGTTACTAGCCCGTTTTCTACCGGGGAGCTGTTTTTT
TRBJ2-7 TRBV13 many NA CASSLGHFDEQYF TGTGCCAGCAGCCTAGGCCATTTTGACGAGCAGTACTTC
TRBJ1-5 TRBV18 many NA CASSHRSLSNQPQHF TGTGCCAGCTCACATCGGAGTTTGAGCAATCAGCCCCAGCATTTT
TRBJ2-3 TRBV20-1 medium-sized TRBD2 CSLISTSVKGSDTQYF TGCAGTTTAATCTCGACTAGCGTAAAAGGTTCAGATACGCAGTATTTT
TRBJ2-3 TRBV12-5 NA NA CASSGTKSSTDTQYF TGTGCTAGTAGTGGAACGAAGTCCTCCACAGATACGCAGTATTTT
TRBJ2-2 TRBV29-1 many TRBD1 CSVVLFGQENTGELFF TGCAGCGTTGTATTGTTTGGACAGGAGAACACCGGGGAGCTGTTTTTT
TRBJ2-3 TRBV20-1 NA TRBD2 CSANTPTSGDTQYF TGCAGTGCCAACACGCCGACTAGCGGAGATACGCAGTATTTT
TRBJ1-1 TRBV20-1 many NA CSARDPAGWNTEAFF TGCAGTGCTAGAGATCCGGCAGGCTGGAACACTGAAGCTTTCTTT
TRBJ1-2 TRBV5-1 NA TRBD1 CASSGAGPSLPRRTGHRYGYTF TGCGCCAGCAGCGGAGCCGGTCCTTCGCTCCCAAGAAGGACAGGGCATCGCTATGGCTACACCTTC
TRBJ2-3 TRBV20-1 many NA CSAVSADTQYF TGCAGTGCTGTGAGCGCCGATACGCAGTATTTT
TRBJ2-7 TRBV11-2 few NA CASSSLRGGLSGRGYEQYF TGTGCCAGCAGCTCCCTAAGAGGAGGACTTTCCGGGAGAGGGTACGAGCAGTACTTC
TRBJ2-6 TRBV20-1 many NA CSAYRDPGANVLTF TGCAGTGCTTACAGGGACCCTGGGGCCAACGTCCTGACTTTC
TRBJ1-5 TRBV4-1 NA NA CASSQGWGASQPQHF TGCGCCAGCAGCCAGGGGTGGGGGGCGAGTCAGCCCCAGCATTTT